Listed below are T cell receptor beta chains from one sample, sequenced in a study of T cells in Graves' hyperthyroidism and ophthalmopathy. A single record per CDR3 protein comes from TCRdb applying MiXCR to the multiplex PCR reads. The data show 250,000 or so distinct CDR3 sequences, with about a sixth seen just once and approximately 30% held by the top ten. The sequencing input was blood. The receptor source for this set is a woman younger than 35 with Graves' ophthalmopathy. Each CDR3 is given with its conserved first and last residue. The D gene is left open where the match is weak. Size values are once, few and many counts, or a class for expanded clones, and some rows have none.

D gene,V gene,clone size,J gene,CDR3 protein,CDR3 DNA
-,TRBV5-1,-,TRBJ2-7,CASSWGDMYEQYF,TGCGCCAGCAGCTGGGGTGACATGTACGAGCAGTACTTC
-,TRBV5-1,many,TRBJ2-3,CASGGTDSTDTQYF,TGCGCCAGCGGCGGGACGGATAGCACAGATACGCAGTATTTT
-,TRBV27,many,TRBJ2-7,CANKTGLGDEQYF,TGTGCCAACAAGACAGGCCTCGGGGACGAGCAGTACTTC
-,TRBV28,many,TRBJ2-5,CASSLLGRVTETQYF,TGTGCCAGCAGTTTGCTTGGCAGGGTTACAGAGACCCAGTACTTC
TRBD2,TRBV28,many,TRBJ2-2,CASSFLERGGGELFF,TGTGCCAGCAGTTTTTTGGAGCGGGGCGGCGGGGAGCTGTTTTTT
TRBD2,TRBV6-1,once,TRBJ2-7,CASTSGGRYEQYF,TGTGCCAGCACTAGCGGGGGGCGATACGAGCAGTACTTC
-,TRBV3-1,many,TRBJ1-1,CASTRLLGSTEAFF,TGTGCCAGCACCCGATTGCTAGGTAGCACTGAAGCTTTCTTT
-,TRBV7-8,many,TRBJ2-7,CASSLTGSSPIEQYF,TGTGCCAGCAGCTTAACCGGGTCCTCACCTATCGAGCAGTACTTC
TRBD2,TRBV7-8,-,TRBJ2-1,CASNPGLAGGSYNEQFF,TGTGCCAGCAACCCGGGACTAGCGGGAGGCTCCTACAATGAGCAGTTCTTC
-,TRBV5-5,many,TRBJ1-4,CASSLDSEKLFF,TGTGCCAGCAGCTTGGACAGTGAAAAACTGTTTTTT
TRBD2,TRBV29-1,few,TRBJ2-1,CSVSYPGTSGRHGNEQFF,TGCAGCGTCTCCTACCCCGGGACTAGCGGGAGGCACGGCAATGAGCAGTTCTTC
-,TRBV11-2,many,TRBJ2-1,CASSSSSYNEQFF,TGTGCCAGCAGCTCGAGCTCCTACAATGAGCAGTTCTTC
-,TRBV5-1,many,TRBJ1-1,CASSLGGPKDTEAFF,TGCGCCAGCAGCTTGGGGGGCCCGAAGGACACTGAAGCTTTCTTT
-,TRBV27,many,TRBJ2-3,CATKTQGRAGTDTQYF,TGTGCCACCAAAACCCAGGGAAGGGCAGGCACAGATACGCAGTATTTT
-,TRBV19,many,TRBJ2-5,CASSLGQSLETQYF,TGTGCCAGTAGTTTAGGACAGTCCTTGGAGACCCAGTACTTC
TRBD1,TRBV28,many,TRBJ1-1,CASRDRVTEAFF,TGTGCCAGCAGAGACAGGGTCACTGAAGCTTTCTTT
-,TRBV4-3,many,TRBJ2-7,CASSSEGSEGYEQYF,TGCGCCAGCAGCTCTGAGGGTAGCGAGGGTTACGAGCAGTACTTC
TRBD2,TRBV11-2,many,TRBJ2-1,CASSLGTSGVFYNEQFF,TGTGCCAGCAGCTTAGGAACTAGCGGGGTTTTCTACAATGAGCAGTTCTTC
TRBD1,TRBV24-1,many,TRBJ2-3,CATSDPDRDVRNTQYF,TGTGCCACCAGTGACCCCGACAGGGACGTCAGGAATACGCAGTATTTT
TRBD1,TRBV28,-,TRBJ1-5,CASSPDRGLFSNQPQHF,TGTGCCAGCAGCCCGGACAGGGGGCTTTTTAGCAATCAGCCCCAGCATTTT
TRBD1,TRBV28,many,TRBJ2-2,CASSLFRQGSAGELFF,TGTGCCAGCAGTTTATTTCGACAGGGGAGTGCCGGGGAGCTGTTTTTT
-,TRBV7-2,many,TRBJ2-1,CATTSSNEQFF,TGTGCCACCACTAGTTCTAATGAGCAGTTCTTC
-,TRBV29-1,many,TRBJ1-2,CSVEDTRYGYTF,TGCAGCGTTGAAGACACTCGGTATGGCTACACCTTC
TRBD2,TRBV6-1,many,TRBJ2-2,CASSDNTGLALNTGELFF,TGTGCCAGCAGTGATAACACCGGACTAGCACTGAACACCGGGGAGCTGTTTTTT
-,TRBV20-1,many,TRBJ2-1,CSARDPSSYNEQFF,TGCAGTGCTAGAGATCCCTCGAGTTACAATGAGCAGTTCTTC
-,TRBV12-3/TRBV12-4,many,TRBJ2-3,CASSVTRDTQYF,TGTGCCAGCAGTGTGACTAGAGATACGCAGTATTTT
-,TRBV19,many,TRBJ1-5,CASSINGAEQPQHF,TGTGCCAGTAGTATAAATGGTGCGGAACAGCCCCAGCATTTT